This T cell receptor beta chain derives from a study of metastatic and nonmetastatic thyroid tumors. Per the authors' pipeline: Construction of a distant-metastasis classifier for papillary thyroid cancer relied on CDR3 differences across clinicopathological groups. TCRdb used MiXCR to call clones anew from the PCR reads. The V and J calls, along with clone size, are taken from TCRdb and not from the paper's own processing. The sample holds 15,000 to 25,000 clones; 25% are singletons and the top ten take around 3%. The CDR3 runs to 15 residues. Germline loops: CDR1 MGHRA, CDR2 YSYEKL. V was shortened by 0 bases and J by 5 bases, with 8 bases between the two germline ends. Patients were all untreated before their thyroid surgery. This clone rates as medium-sized.

This receptor was taken from a male donor with papillary thyroid cancer or a benign thyroid nodule (not recorded which). Some clones in this sample may be carry-over from other donors' samples. This chain links TRBV4-1 with TRBJ1-6; unclear D gene. The sequenced material came from blood. CDR3 sequence reads: CASSQERSNNSPLHF. The CDR3 nucleotides are TGCGCCAGCAGCCAAGAGCGCAGCAATAATTCACCCCTCCACTTT.